Listed below are T cell receptor beta chains from one sample, sequenced in a study of blood T cell repertoires in COVID-19. This table comes from immunoSEQ multiplex PCR, and its TCRdb copy is limited to in-frame clones, with some not included. The profile covers some 250,000 clones, with around 88% appearing a single time and 3% to 4% taken by the ten largest. Sample: PBMCs or T cells enriched from blood (not recorded which). These receptors were collected from a woman in her thirties or forties with acute COVID-19. CDR3s include the opening cysteine and the closing phenylalanine or tryptophan. The D gene is left open where the match is weak. A clone size is listed for some rows: how often the clone was seen (once, few, many), or a class if it is expanded.

V,J,D,size,length,DNA,CDR3
TRBV6-1,TRBJ2-7,TRBD2,-,17,TGTGCCAGCAGTGAAGCAATGGGACTAGCGGGAGTCTACGAGCAGTACTTC,CASSEAMGLAGVYEQYF
TRBV11-3,TRBJ2-1,TRBD2,-,15,TGTGCCAGCAGCGGTAGCGGGAGGGTATTTAATGAGCAGTTCTTC,CASSGSGRVFNEQFF
TRBV4-1,TRBJ2-5,TRBD2,-,15,TGCGCCAGCAGCCCTGGGCTAGCGGGAGGAGAGACCCAGTACTTC,CASSPGLAGGETQYF
TRBV2,TRBJ2-5,-,-,13,TGTGCCAGCAGTGATGGTAGACAAGAGACCCAGTACTTC,CASSDGRQETQYF
TRBV7-6,TRBJ2-7,-,few,13,TGTGCCAGCAGCTCCACCCTAAATTACGAGCAGTACTTC,CASSSTLNYEQYF
TRBV3-1/TRBV3-2,TRBJ2-7,TRBD2,-,17,TGTGCCAGCACCCTAAGGGAGCGGGAGGTCCCCCCCTACGAGCAGTACTTC,CASTLREREVPPYEQYF
TRBV5-1,TRBJ1-4,-,-,13,TGCGCCAGCAGCTTGAATCTTAATGAAAAACTGTTTTTT,CASSLNLNEKLFF
TRBV6-5,TRBJ1-2,-,-,15,TGTGCCAGCAGTTACTCGGAACCACCCTCGGGTGGCTACACCTTC,CASSYSEPPSGGYTF
TRBV6-1,TRBJ2-1,TRBD2,-,15,TGTGCCAGCAGTGAACGGACTAGCGGGAGCTATGAGCAGTTCTTC,CASSERTSGSYEQFF
TRBV4-2,TRBJ2-3,TRBD2,-,14,TGTGCCAGCAGCCAAAGCGGGGTCACAGATACGCAGTATTTT,CASSQSGVTDTQYF
TRBV5-1,TRBJ2-7,-,-,14,TGCGCCAGCAGCTTGGGCCCGACAGGCTACGAGCAGTACTTC,CASSLGPTGYEQYF
TRBV5-6,TRBJ1-2,TRBD1,-,18,TGTGCCAGCAGCTTGGGCCGGGACAGGGGGCGAGGTAACTATGGCTACACCTTC,CASSLGRDRGRGNYGYTF
TRBV5-1,TRBJ2-7,TRBD1,-,15,TGCGCCAGCAGCATAGGGACAGGGGGATCCTACGAGCAGTACTTC,CASSIGTGGSYEQYF
TRBV2,TRBJ2-1,TRBD2,-,15,TGTGCCAGCAGTGACGGGCTAGCGGGCTACAATGAGCAGTTCTTC,CASSDGLAGYNEQFF
TRBV18,TRBJ1-2,TRBD1,-,19,TGTGCCAGCTCACTATTGGTGGGACAGATTCATGGCGCGACCTATGGCTACACCTTC,CASSLLVGQIHGATYGYTF
TRBV9,TRBJ2-2,-,-,15,TGTGCCAGCAGCGTCTTAGGAGGCGACACCGGGGAGCTGTTTTTT,CASSVLGGDTGELFF
TRBV10-3,TRBJ1-2,TRBD1,-,14,TGTGCCATCAGAGCGGGACAGGCAAACTATGGCTACACCTTC,CAIRAGQANYGYTF
TRBV5-1,TRBJ2-3,-,-,15,TGCGCCAGCAGCTTGGCAGGGATGGGCACAGATACGCAGTATTTT,CASSLAGMGTDTQYF
TRBV7-7,TRBJ2-2,TRBD2,-,15,TGTGCTAGCAGCAACGGACTAGCCGGCACCGGGGAGCTGTTTTTT,CASSNGLAGTGELFF
TRBV5-5,TRBJ2-7,-,-,16,TGTGCCAGCAGCTTGGTCGCAATAGGAGGCTCCTACGAGCAGTACTTC,CASSLVAIGGSYEQYF
TRBV9,TRBJ1-5,-,once,15,TGTGCCAGCAGTTCCGAGGGGGTAGGGAATCAGCCCCAGCATTTT,CASSSEGVGNQPQHF
TRBV28,TRBJ2-2,TRBD2,-,14,TGTGCCAGCAAGCTAGCGGGAGTTACCGGGGAGCTGTTTTTT,CASKLAGVTGELFF
TRBV7-8,TRBJ2-3,TRBD2,-,17,TGTGCCAGCAGCTTCCCTTCAGGGAGGGAGAACGCAGATACGCAGTATTTT,CASSFPSGRENADTQYF
TRBV6-1,TRBJ2-3,-,-,16,TGTGCCAGCAGTGATCGGGTAGGGACTAGCACAGATACGCAGTATTTT,CASSDRVGTSTDTQYF
TRBV27,TRBJ2-1,TRBD2,-,14,TGTGCCAGCAGGGCGGGAGGGCTTTACAATGAGCAGTTCTTC,CASRAGGLYNEQFF
TRBV7-9,TRBJ2-7,-,few,18,TGTGCCAGCAGCTTTTTGGGAAAAAACAGCCGAGGGAACTACGAGCAGTACTTC,CASSFLGKNSRGNYEQYF
TRBV18,TRBJ1-6,-,-,14,TGTGCCAGCTCACCCGACAGGAATAATTCACCCCTCCACTTT,CASSPDRNNSPLHF
TRBV5-6,TRBJ1-6,-,-,15,TGTGCCAGCAGCATGCTAGACAGGCGTGAATCACCCCTCCACTTT,CASSMLDRRESPLHF
TRBV11-2,TRBJ1-1,-,-,14,TGTGCCAGCAGCTTGTCCGAGGGGAACACTGAAGCTTTCTTT,CASSLSEGNTEAFF
TRBV12-3/TRBV12-4,TRBJ1-2,TRBD1,-,13,TGTGCCAGCTCGGGACTTCGACAGGGTGGCTACACCTTC,CASSGLRQGGYTF
TRBV5-1,TRBJ1-3,TRBD1,-,17,TGCGCCAGCAGCCCAGGGGGACGGTTCATCTCTGGAAACACCATATATTTT,CASSPGGRFISGNTIYF
TRBV29-1,TRBJ1-1,TRBD1,few,13,TGCAGCGTAAACAGGGGGATAAACACTGAAGCTTTCTTT,CSVNRGINTEAFF
TRBV6-5,TRBJ1-2,-,-,15,TGTGCCAGCAGTTACCTCGGAGGGTTTAACTATGGCTACACCTTC,CASSYLGGFNYGYTF
TRBV29-1,TRBJ1-2,-,once,12,TGCAGCGCGGGTGAGGGTAGCTATGGCTACACCTTC,CSAGEGSYGYTF
TRBV5-6,TRBJ2-1,-,-,13,TGTGCCAGCAGCTCTACAGGGAGAAATGAGCAGTTCTTC,CASSSTGRNEQFF
TRBV5-6,TRBJ1-4,-,-,14,TGTGCCAGCAGCATCTCCCAGGGTGGTGAAAAACTGTTTTTT,CASSISQGGEKLFF
TRBV7-9,TRBJ1-5,-,-,15,TGTGCCAGCAGCTCCTCTGGGGGGGTGGATCAGCCCCAGCATTTT,CASSSSGGVDQPQHF